The T cell receptor beta chain described here comes from a study of cytomegalovirus exposure and HLA in healthy donors. There are 14 residues in the CDR3. V lost 5 bases to trimming and J lost 6 bases; unmatched junction nucleotides: 7. From germline, CDR1 is MNHEY and CDR2 SMNVEV (reference sequence). For this clone: Antigen: not known.

Study results and limitations: The classifier reportedly diagnosed cytomegalovirus status with high sensitivity and specificity. Rarity characterized most TCR sequences, yet some public TCRs appeared in many donors. A later analysis found first-cohort TCR clusters tended to co-occur in the 120 validation repertoires. In vitro experiments confirmed that three CMV-associated chains were specific for CMV antigens.

Only in-frame clones appear in the TCRdb table, and some are missing; sequencing was by immunoSEQ multiplex PCR. The sample consists of under 200,000 clones, about 86% of them appearing once. V and J are TRBV27 and TRBJ1-5; 7 nucleotides line up with TRBD1. The TCR was taken from a woman younger than 30 in good health and CMV-seronegative. Sequenced sample: PBMCs. DNA of the CDR3: TGTGCCAGCAGTCCCCGACAGGGCAGTCAGCCCCAGCATTTT. Its protein is CASSPRQGSQPQHF.